The TCR beta chain under discussion was sequenced for a study of blood T cell repertoires in COVID-19. In the case of this clone: Germline is not matched at one junction end, which may reflect a read error.

Repertoires were generated with immunoSEQ multiplex PCR, while TCRdb's copy carries only in-frame clones and drops some. Seen here are more than 150,000 clones, 80% to 85% observed once, and the top ten hold approximately 6.2%. Germline CDR1 reads SSHAT; CDR2 reads FNYEAQ (reference sequence). The length of the CDR3 is 15 residues. The sample comprised peripheral blood. This chain links TRBV7-7 with TRBJ2-3; 10 positions agree with TRBD2. The source of this sequence is a woman aged 40 to 50 with acute or convalescent COVID-19. The CDR3 nucleotides are TGTGCTAGCAGCTTGGGTATAGCGGGGGGAGATACGCAGTATTTT. Its protein is CASSLGIAGGDTQYF.